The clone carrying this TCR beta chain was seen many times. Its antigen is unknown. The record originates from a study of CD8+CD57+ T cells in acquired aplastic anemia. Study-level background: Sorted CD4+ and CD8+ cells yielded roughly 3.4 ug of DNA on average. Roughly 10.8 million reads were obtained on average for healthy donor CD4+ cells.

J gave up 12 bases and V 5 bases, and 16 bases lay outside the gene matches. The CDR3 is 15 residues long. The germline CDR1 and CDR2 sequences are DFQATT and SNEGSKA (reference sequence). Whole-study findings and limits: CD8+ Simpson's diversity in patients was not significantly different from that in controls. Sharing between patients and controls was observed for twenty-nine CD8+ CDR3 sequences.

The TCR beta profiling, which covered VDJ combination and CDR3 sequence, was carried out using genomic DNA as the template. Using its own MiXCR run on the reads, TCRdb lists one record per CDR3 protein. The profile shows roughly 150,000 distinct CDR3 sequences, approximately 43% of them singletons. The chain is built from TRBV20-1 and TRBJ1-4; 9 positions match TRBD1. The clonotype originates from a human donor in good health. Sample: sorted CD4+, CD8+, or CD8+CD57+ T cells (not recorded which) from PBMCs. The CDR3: CSAPSRGTGMSELFF. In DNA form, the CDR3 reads TGCAGTGCTCCTTCGCGAGGGACAGGGATGTCAGAACTGTTTTTT.